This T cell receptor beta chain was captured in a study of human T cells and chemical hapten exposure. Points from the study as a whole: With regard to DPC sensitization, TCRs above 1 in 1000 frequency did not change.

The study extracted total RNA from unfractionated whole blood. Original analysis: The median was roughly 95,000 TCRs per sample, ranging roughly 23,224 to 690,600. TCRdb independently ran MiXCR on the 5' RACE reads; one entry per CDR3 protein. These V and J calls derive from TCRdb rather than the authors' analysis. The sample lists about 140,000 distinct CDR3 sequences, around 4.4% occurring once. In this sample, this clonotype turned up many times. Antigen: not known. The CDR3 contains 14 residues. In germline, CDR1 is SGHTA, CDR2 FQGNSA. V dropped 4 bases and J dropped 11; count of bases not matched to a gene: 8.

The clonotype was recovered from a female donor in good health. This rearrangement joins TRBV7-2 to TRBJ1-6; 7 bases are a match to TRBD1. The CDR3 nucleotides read TGTGCCAGCAGCTCAACGACAGGGACCCCACCCCTCCACTTT. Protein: CASSSTTGTPPLHF.